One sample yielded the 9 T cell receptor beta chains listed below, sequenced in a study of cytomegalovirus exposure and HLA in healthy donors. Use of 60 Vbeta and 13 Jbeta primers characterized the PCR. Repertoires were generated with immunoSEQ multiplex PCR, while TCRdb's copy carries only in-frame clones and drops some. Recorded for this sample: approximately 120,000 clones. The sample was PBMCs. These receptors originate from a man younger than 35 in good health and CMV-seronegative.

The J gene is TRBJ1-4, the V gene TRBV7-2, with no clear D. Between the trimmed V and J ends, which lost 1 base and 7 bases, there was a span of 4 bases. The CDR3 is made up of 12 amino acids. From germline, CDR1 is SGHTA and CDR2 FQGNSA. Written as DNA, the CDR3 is TGTGCCAGCAGCTTAGAGCTTGAAAAACTGTTTTTT. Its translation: CASSLELEKLFF.

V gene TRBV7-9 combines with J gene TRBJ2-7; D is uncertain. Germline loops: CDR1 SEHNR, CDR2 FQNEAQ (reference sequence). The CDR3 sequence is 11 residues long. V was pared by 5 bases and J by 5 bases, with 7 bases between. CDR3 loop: CASSPRDEQYF. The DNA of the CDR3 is TGTGCCAGCAGCCCCCGTGACGAGCAGTACTTC.

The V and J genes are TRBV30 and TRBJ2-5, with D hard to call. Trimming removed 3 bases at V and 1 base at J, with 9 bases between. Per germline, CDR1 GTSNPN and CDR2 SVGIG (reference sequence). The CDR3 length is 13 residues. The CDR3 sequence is CAWRSFVQETQYF. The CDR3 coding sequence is TGTGCCTGGAGATCCTTTGTCCAAGAGACCCAGTACTTC. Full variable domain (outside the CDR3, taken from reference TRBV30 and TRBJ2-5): SQTIHQWPATLVQPVGSPLSLECTVEGTSNPNLYWYRQAAGRGLQLLFYSVGIGQISSEVPQNLSASRPQDRQFILSSKKLLLSDSGFYLCAWRSFVQETQYFGPGTRLLVL.

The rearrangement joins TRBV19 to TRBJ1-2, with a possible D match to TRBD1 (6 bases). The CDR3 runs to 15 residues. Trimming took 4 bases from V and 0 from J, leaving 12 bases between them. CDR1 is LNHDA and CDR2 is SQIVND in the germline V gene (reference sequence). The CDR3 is CASSTTGTANYGYTF. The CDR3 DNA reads TGTGCCAGTAGTACGACAGGTACCGCTAACTATGGCTACACCTTC.

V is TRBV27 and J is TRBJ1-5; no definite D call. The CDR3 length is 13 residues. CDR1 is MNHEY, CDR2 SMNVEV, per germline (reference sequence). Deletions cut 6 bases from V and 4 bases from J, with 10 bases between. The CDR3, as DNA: TGTGCCAGCAGAGTTGGTAGTAATCAGCCCCAGCATTTT. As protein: CASRVGSNQPQHF.

The CDR3 DNA reads as TGCGCCAGCAGCTCGGGACAGATCAATCAGCCCCAGCATTTT. It translates to CASSSGQINQPQHF. This rearrangement joins TRBV5-1 to TRBJ1-5, with 7 bases lining up with TRBD1. J lost 3 bases, V lost 3 bases, and 3 bases had no gene match. The CDR3 contains 14 residues. Germline V lookup: CDR1 SGHRS, CDR2 YFSETQ.

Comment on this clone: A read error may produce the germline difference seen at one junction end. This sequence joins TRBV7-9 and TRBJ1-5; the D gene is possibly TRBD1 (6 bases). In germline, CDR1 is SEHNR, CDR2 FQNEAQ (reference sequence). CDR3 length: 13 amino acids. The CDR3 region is CTSSLQGDQPQHF. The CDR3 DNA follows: TGTACCAGCAGCCTACAGGGAGACCAGCCCCAGCATTTT. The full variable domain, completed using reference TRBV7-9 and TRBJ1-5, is DTGVSQNPRHKITKRGQNVTFRCDPISEHNRLYWYRQTLGQGPEFLTYFQNEAQLEKSRLLSDRFSAERPKGSFSTLEIQRTEQGDSAMYLCTSSLQGDQPQHFGDGTRLSIL.

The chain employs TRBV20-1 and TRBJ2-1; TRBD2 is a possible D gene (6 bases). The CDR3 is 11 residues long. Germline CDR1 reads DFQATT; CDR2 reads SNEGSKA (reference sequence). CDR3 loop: CAPAGDNEQFF. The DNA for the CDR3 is TGCGCGCCAGCGGGTGACAATGAGCAGTTCTTC.

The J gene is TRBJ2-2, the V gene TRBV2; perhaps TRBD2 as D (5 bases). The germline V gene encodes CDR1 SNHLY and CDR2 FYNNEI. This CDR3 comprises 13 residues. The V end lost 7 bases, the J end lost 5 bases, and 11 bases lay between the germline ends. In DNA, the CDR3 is TGTGCCAGCAACTCCCGGGGAACCGGGGAGCTGTTTTTT. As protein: CASNSRGTGELFF.